Listed below are T cell receptor beta chains from one sample, sequenced in a study of CD8 T cells in ankylosing spondylitis. TCRdb re-called the 5' RACE reads with MiXCR, one entry per CDR3 protein. The sample holds around 250,000 distinct CDR3 sequences; under 20% are singletons and the top ten take about a third. Material: blood, either unsorted or a sorted T cell fraction (not recorded which). The receptors here all came from a male donor with ankylosing spondylitis or in good health (not recorded which). CDR3s include the opening cysteine and the closing phenylalanine or tryptophan. Each record gives: V gene, CDR3 protein.

TRBV10-3 | CASGEDNTGELFF
TRBV20-1 | CSARDRPAGGPYYEQYF
TRBV27 | CASSFLDRGTDTQYF
TRBV19 | CASSIDWGGSSYNEQFF
TRBV7-8 | CASSMGPNANTGELFF
TRBV7-8 | CASSLSPPYEQYF
TRBV25-1 | CASSESTWGGTEAFF
TRBV4-1 | CASSQFRVIAAQGDSYNEQFF
TRBV6-1 | CASSPGGQLNEKLFF
TRBV12-3/TRBV12-4 | CASLDELGDTRYF
TRBV7-2 | CASSPGPAYEQYF